These T cell receptor beta chains were read from a single sample in a study of CD8+ T cells in alopecia areata. Produced via immunoSEQ multiplex PCR; TCRdb's table is partial and in-frame only. The repertoire holds about 76,000 clones, with over 25% as singletons. Sequenced here: CD8+ T cells sorted from blood, sampled at week 4, from a patient treated with tofacitinib. These TCRs come from a human donor with alopecia areata. Both conserved end residues are part of each CDR3. The D gene is left open where the match is weak. Part of the rows lack a size; the others show once, few, many or a class for expanded clones.

11	TRBV29-1	-	-	TRBJ2-7	CSVIGGSEQYF	TGCAGCGTGATTGGGGGTAGCGAGCAGTACTTC
15	TRBV11-2	-	few	TRBJ1-2	CASSPGGEANYGYTF	TGTGCCAGCAGCCCCGGGGGGGAAGCTAACTATGGCTACACCTTC
15	TRBV15	-	-	TRBJ1-2	CATRSGRGADYGYTF	TGTGCCACCAGGTCTGGCAGGGGCGCTGACTATGGCTACACCTTC
12	TRBV15	-	-	TRBJ2-7	CATSRDNYEQYF	TGTGCCACCAGCAGAGATAACTACGAGCAGTACTTC
16	TRBV30	TRBD2	-	TRBJ2-1	CALGLGGLAGGPGIIF	TGTGCCTTAGGACTCGGAGGGCTAGCGGGAGGGCCGGGCATCATCTTC
13	TRBV27	-	-	TRBJ2-5	CASSPVLQETQYF	TGTGCCAGCAGTCCCGTGCTCCAAGAGACCCAGTACTTC
13	TRBV29-1	-	few	TRBJ2-7	CSVVPPGAYEQYF	TGCAGCGTTGTTCCTCCAGGCGCCTACGAGCAGTACTTC
15	TRBV6-5	-	few	TRBJ2-1	CASSYAQRTGDEQFF	TGTGCCAGCAGTTACGCCCAGCGGACGGGCGATGAGCAGTTCTTC
15	TRBV30	TRBD2	few	TRBJ2-7	CAWSLGLAGEEEQYF	TGTGCCTGGAGTCTGGGACTAGCGGGAGAGGAAGAGCAGTACTTC
15	TRBV11-2	-	few	TRBJ2-2	CASRPDWRNTGELFF	TGTGCCAGCAGACCGGACTGGCGAAACACCGGGGAGCTGTTTTTT
14	TRBV29-1	-	-	TRBJ2-2	CSAPGTENTGELFF	TGCAGCGCGCCAGGGACGGAGAACACCGGGGAGCTGTTTTTT
13	TRBV30	-	few	TRBJ1-5	CAWSVFDRQPQHF	TGTGCCTGGAGTGTTTTTGATAGGCAGCCCCAGCATTTT
18	TRBV4-3	TRBD1	few	TRBJ2-6	CASSQAGTGGSGANVLTF	TGCGCCAGCAGCCAAGCTGGGACAGGGGGCTCTGGGGCCAACGTCCTGACTTTC
12	TRBV29-1	-	-	TRBJ1-2	CSVVEENYGYTF	TGCAGCGTTGTAGAGGAAAACTATGGCTACACCTTC
15	TRBV2	TRBD2	-	TRBJ2-7	CASRETSGSSYEQYF	TGTGCCAGCAGGGAGACTAGCGGGAGTTCTTACGAGCAGTACTTC
16	TRBV15	TRBD2	-	TRBJ2-5	CATSRSTGGRTETQYF	TGTGCCACCAGCAGATCAACGGGAGGCCGGACAGAGACCCAGTACTTC
15	TRBV5-1	-	-	TRBJ2-6	CASSSVNSGANVLTF	TGCGCCAGCAGCTCGGTGAACTCTGGGGCCAACGTCCTGACTTTC
16	TRBV7-9	TRBD2	-	TRBJ2-1	CASSLGLAEPGDEQFF	TGTGCCAGCAGCCTGGGACTAGCGGAGCCCGGCGATGAGCAGTTCTTC
14	TRBV29-1	-	-	TRBJ1-2	CSVEVLVGYYGYTF	TGCAGCGTTGAAGTATTGGTGGGATACTATGGCTACACCTTC
15	TRBV29-1	-	-	TRBJ2-1	CSVEGHSSSYNEQFF	TGCAGCGTTGAGGGACACTCGAGCTCCTACAATGAGCAGTTCTTC